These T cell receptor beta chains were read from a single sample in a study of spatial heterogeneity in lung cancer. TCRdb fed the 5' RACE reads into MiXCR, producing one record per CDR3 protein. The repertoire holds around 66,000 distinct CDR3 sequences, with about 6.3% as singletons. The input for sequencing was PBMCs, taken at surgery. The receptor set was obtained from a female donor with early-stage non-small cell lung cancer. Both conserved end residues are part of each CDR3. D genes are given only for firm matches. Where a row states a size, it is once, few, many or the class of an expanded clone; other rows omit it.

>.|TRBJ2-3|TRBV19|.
CASTVAVSTDTQYF
TGTGCCAGCACCGTAGCAGTTAGCACAGATACGCAGTATTTT
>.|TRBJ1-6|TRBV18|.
CASSPPQSNSPLHF
TGTGCCAGCTCACCACCACAGAGTAATTCACCCCTCCACTTT
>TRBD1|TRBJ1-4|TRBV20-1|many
CSARVRTGLNEKLFF
TGCAGTGCTAGAGTCAGGACAGGTCTTAATGAAAAACTGTTTTTT
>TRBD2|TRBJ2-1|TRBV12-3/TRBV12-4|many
CASSSREAGEQFF
TGTGCCAGCAGTTCGCGGGAGGCGGGGGAGCAGTTCTTC
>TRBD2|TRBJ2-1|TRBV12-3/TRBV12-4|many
CASSFGGRGYNEQFF
TGTGCCAGCAGTTTCGGCGGGAGAGGGTACAATGAGCAGTTCTTC
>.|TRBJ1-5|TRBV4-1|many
CASSQEAAPGRNQPQHF
TGCGCCAGCAGCCAAGAGGCTGCACCGGGGCGCAATCAGCCCCAGCATTTT
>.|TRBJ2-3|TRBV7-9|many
CASSLMSSTDTQYF
TGTGCCAGCAGCTTAATGAGCAGCACAGATACGCAGTATTTT
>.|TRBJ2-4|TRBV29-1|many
CSVAPRQPQVGKNIQYF
TGCAGCGTTGCCCCTCGACAGCCGCAGGTCGGCAAAAACATTCAGTACTTC
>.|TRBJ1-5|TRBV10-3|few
CAISESPRAQPQHF
TGTGCCATCAGTGAGTCGCCAAGGGCTCAGCCCCAGCATTTT
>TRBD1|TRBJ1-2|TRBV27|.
CASSLQGALNYGYTF
TGTGCCAGCAGCCTACAGGGGGCCCTTAACTATGGCTACACCTTC
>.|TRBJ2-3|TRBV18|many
CASSPRGSSTDTQYF
TGTGCCAGCTCACCGAGGGGGTCTAGCACAGATACGCAGTATTTT
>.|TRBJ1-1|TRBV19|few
CASRGVTEAFF
TGTGCCAGTAGAGGGGTTACTGAAGCTTTCTTT
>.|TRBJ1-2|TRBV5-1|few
CASRREEGSSGYTF
TGCGCCAGCAGGAGGGAGGAAGGAAGTAGCGGCTACACCTTC
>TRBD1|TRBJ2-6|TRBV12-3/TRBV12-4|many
CASNIYTGGAHSGANVLTF
TGTGCCAGCAACATCTACACAGGGGGTGCTCACTCTGGGGCCAACGTCCTGACTTTC
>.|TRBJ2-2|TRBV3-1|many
CASSRNTGELFF
TGTGCCAGCAGCCGTAACACCGGGGAGCTGTTTTTT
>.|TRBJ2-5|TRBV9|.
CASSSGGTETQYF
TGTGCCAGCAGCAGTGGGGGGACTGAGACCCAGTACTTC
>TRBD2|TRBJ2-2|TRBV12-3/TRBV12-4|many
CASSFVRGEGTGELFF
TGTGCCAGCAGTTTTGTCCGGGGGGAAGGAACCGGGGAGCTGTTTTTT
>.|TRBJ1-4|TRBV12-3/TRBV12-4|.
CASSFGRSGEGKLFF
TGTGCCAGCAGTTTTGGGAGGAGCGGAGAGGGAAAACTGTTTTTT
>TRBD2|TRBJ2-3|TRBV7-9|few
CASSSAVREVDTQYF
TGTGCCAGCAGCTCTGCTGTGCGGGAGGTCGATACGCAGTATTTT
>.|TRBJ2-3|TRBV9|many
CASSVASGRTDTQYF
TGTGCCAGCAGCGTAGCTTCAGGCCGCACAGATACGCAGTATTTT
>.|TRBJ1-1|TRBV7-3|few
CASSLTGQLSRAFF
TGTGCCAGCAGCTTAACCGGGCAGCTCTCGAGAGCTTTCTTT
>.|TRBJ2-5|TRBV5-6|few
CASSLVGNQETQYF
TGTGCCAGCAGCTTGGTCGGCAACCAAGAGACCCAGTACTTC
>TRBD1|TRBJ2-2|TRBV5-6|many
CASSYRGNTGELFF
TGTGCCAGCAGCTACAGGGGAAACACCGGGGAGCTGTTTTTT
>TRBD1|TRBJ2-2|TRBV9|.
CASSVGTGANTGELFF
TGTGCCAGCAGCGTGGGGACAGGAGCGAACACCGGGGAGCTGTTTTTT
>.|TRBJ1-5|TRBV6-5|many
CASSQTGTYSNQPQHF
TGTGCCAGCAGTCAGACAGGAACTTATAGCAATCAGCCCCAGCATTTT
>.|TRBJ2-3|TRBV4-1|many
CASSQLTGISDTQYF
TGCGCCAGCAGCCAACTTACGGGGATAAGTGATACGCAGTATTTT
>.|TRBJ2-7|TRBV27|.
CASSLVGPAYEQYF
TGTGCCAGCAGTTTAGTAGGACCGGCCTACGAGCAGTACTTC
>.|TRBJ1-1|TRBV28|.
CATEIHTEAFF
TGTGCCACCGAAATACACACTGAAGCTTTCTTT
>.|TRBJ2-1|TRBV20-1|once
CRAHDFRNYNEQFF
TGCAGGGCCCACGATTTCAGGAACTACAATGAGCAGTTCTTC
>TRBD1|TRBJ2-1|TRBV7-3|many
CASSSGGQDEQFF
TGTGCCAGCAGCTCAGGGGGCCAGGATGAGCAGTTCTTC
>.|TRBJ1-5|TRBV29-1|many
CSVGTRDQPQHF
TGCAGCGTCGGGACAAGAGATCAGCCCCAGCATTTT
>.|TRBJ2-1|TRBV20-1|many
CSATTSRNEQFF
TGCAGTGCCACAACTAGCCGCAATGAGCAGTTCTTC
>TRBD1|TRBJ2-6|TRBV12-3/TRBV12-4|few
CASARGTDPWKGANVLTF
TGTGCCAGCGCTCGAGGGACAGACCCTTGGAAGGGGGCCAACGTCCTGACTTTC
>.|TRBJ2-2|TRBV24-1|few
CATRGIGQDTGELFF
TGTGCCACCAGAGGGATCGGGCAAGACACCGGGGAGCTGTTTTTT
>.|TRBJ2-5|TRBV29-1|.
CSVYEGSRETQYF
TGCAGCGTGTACGAGGGTTCGCGAGAGACCCAGTACTTC
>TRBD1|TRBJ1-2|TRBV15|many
CAPGTDLGGYTF
TGTGCCCCGGGGACAGACTTAGGGGGCTACACCTTC
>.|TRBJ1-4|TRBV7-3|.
CASSYPSNEKLFF
TGTGCCAGCAGCTACCCGTCTAATGAAAAACTGTTTTTT
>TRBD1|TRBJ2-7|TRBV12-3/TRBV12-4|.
CASSLAPGGYEQYF
TGTGCCAGCAGTTTAGCGCCAGGGGGCTACGAGCAGTACTTC
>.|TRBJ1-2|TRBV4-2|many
CASSQERDNYGYTF
TGTGCCAGCAGCCAAGAACGGGACAACTATGGCTACACCTTC
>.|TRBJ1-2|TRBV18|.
CASSGGSYGYTF
TGTGCCAGCTCAGGAGGGAGCTATGGCTACACCTTC
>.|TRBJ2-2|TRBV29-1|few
CSVRRDGGELFF
TGCAGCGTTCGCAGGGACGGCGGGGAGCTGTTTTTT
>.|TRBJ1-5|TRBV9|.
CASSVEGDNQPQHF
TGTGCCAGCAGCGTAGAAGGGGACAATCAGCCCCAGCATTTT
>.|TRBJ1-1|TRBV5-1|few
CASSSTEINRRLGSTEAFF
TGCGCCAGCAGCTCGACGGAGATTAACAGACGATTAGGGAGCACTGAAGCTTTCTTT
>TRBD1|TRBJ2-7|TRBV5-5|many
CASSFDSGTATYEQYF
TGTGCCAGCAGCTTTGACTCCGGGACAGCCACCTACGAGCAGTACTTC
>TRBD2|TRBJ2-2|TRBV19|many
CASSMGGTRSTGELFF
TGTGCCAGTAGTATGGGGGGGACCCGCAGCACCGGGGAGCTGTTTTTT
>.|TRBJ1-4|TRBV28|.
CASSFSGNEKLFF
TGTGCCAGCAGTTTCTCGGGGAACGAAAAACTGTTTTTT